Below, one T cell receptor (beta chain) is given with its context. Only a few counts were recorded for this clone. The antigen this receptor binds is unknown. No base qualities exist here, and no much larger clone lies one base off it. Each PCR received spiked-in synthetic TCR analog templates so that absolute template abundance could be estimated from read counts. The immunoSEQ assay was used to amplify TCRbeta CDR3 regions from genomic DNA with bias-controlled V and J gene primers. Rearranged TCRbeta segments were sequenced at approximately 20X coverage. On the study's bioinformatics: Sequencing errors were corrected by clustering, and CDR3s were annotated against IMGT so that V, D and J genes could be assigned. Out-of-frame and stop-codon sequences were excluded, and only productive TCRbeta rearrangements were used in downstream analyses. Clonality was calculated as one minus the Shannon entropy normalized by the log of the number of unique productive sequences. Clones differing between time points or between blood and tumor were identified by Fisher's exact test with Benjamini-Hochberg correction at adjusted p below 0.01. Imported from immuneACCESS, the table was reduced by TCRdb to in-frame sequences with V and J called. These copies leave out some clones; in studies compared against another copy, an unresolved V gene accounts for under half, and the cause of the remainder is not known. V and J calls and clone size are those listed in that table; D and trimming were worked out from the DNA. Here the sample has fewer than 30,000 clones; around 82% occur a single time. 9.6% of the sample lies in the top ten.

CDR1 SGHRS and CDR2 YFSETQ are derived from the germline V gene. V was cut back by 2 bases and J by 1 base, leaving a gap of 3 bases between them. The CDR3 has 13 amino acids, counting the end cysteine and phenylalanine. Solely the CDR3 DNA is kept, with 39 bases framed from the first base. These data are taken from a study of PD-L1 blockade in urothelial cancer (dated by TCRdb to about 2017). A note on the overall study: Every patient began therapy in the mid-2010s and was given atezolizumab 1,200 mg intravenously every 3 weeks. About 90% of the 29 patients were males with bladder-origin urothelial cancer, and about 65% of the roughly 30 reported a prior smoking history. An ECOG performance status of 0 or 1 was recorded for the patients, and 0 to 3 prior chemotherapy regimens had been received by the patients. Blood samples were analyzed at two time points: 3 weeks after treatment start (second dose) and 6 weeks after treatment start. Blood samples gave median yields of around 140,000 T cells and 82,636 unique TCRs, along with a median clonality of around 0.08. Somatic, immune and clinical correlates of response to PD-L1 blockade with atezolizumab in urothelial cancer were the focus of an exploratory multi-omic analysis. TCR sequencing covered pretreatment tumor samples and matched, serially collected peripheral blood taken before and after atezolizumab treatment. Durable clinical benefit meant progression-free survival longer than 6 months, and TCR features were also tested against progression-free and overall survival. Whole exome sequencing and RNA sequencing of pretreatment tumors were performed alongside TCR sequencing in the same patients. Durable clinical benefit was achieved by nine patients and was not achieved by 20 patients. Pretreatment blood TCR-seq was available for under 35 patients, at least one posttreatment blood collection was obtained for approximately 24 patients, and tumor TCR-seq was available for approximately 24 patients.

Summary of the overall study and its limitations: Small sample size (n of about 30) and many exploratory analyses mean the results are intended to be hypothesis-generating. Greater expansion of tumor-associated TCR clones in peripheral blood 3 weeks after the start of treatment was observed in patients with durable benefit (n of about 20, p = 0.022). Improved progression-free and overall survival was associated with having pretreatment peripheral blood TCR clonality below the median.

The cohort included roughly 29 patients with locally advanced or metastatic urothelial carcinoma who were treated at Memorial Sloan Kettering on a trial protocol. Peripheral blood mononuclear cells were collected pretreatment and during treatment, with between 1 and 8 total time points obtained per patient. The Qiagen DNeasy Blood extraction kit was used to purify genomic DNA from total PBMCs and tumor samples. PBMCs were collected pretreatment and during treatment, and were isolated and stored as previously described. This sample comprised PBMCs, obtained around atezolizumab (anti-PD-L1) treatment. This TCR derives from a man between 70 and 80 years old with urothelial cancer. In this chain, TRBV5-1 is recombined with TRBJ2-2, with no confidently assigned D gene. The DNA sequence follows: TGCGCCAGCAGCTTCCAGAACACCGGGGAGCTGTTTTTT. Its product reads: CASSFQNTGELFF.